The clone carrying this TCR beta chain came up a few times. Antigen: not known. Mouse gene names and germline throughout. The read ends 4 residues early relative to the CDR3; the germline J gene fills the gap. Other DNA sequences in this sample translate to the same CDR3. Germline assignment: CDR1 LGHNA and CDR2 YNLKQL (reference sequence). The CDR3 is 14 amino acids. Trimming removed 0 bases from V and 3 bases from J, with 6 bases in between. Pooled cells of cutaneous lymph node origin were sorted on CD4, CD8alpha, NKG2D, NKG2ACE and other markers. Extracted RNA was reverse transcribed, and the resulting cDNA served as sequencing template. Clones were read by immunoSEQ multiplex PCR, and TCRdb kept only the in-frame ones, dropping some. Observed in the sample are about 270,000 clones, none of them singletons. The data are from a study of CD8+ T cells in alopecia areata. Study-level results: Scalp sequencing captures resident alphabeta T cells of normal skin too. In lesional scalp, particularly from alopecia totalis/universalis, clonality was higher than in normal scalp.

V gene TRBV5 combines with J gene TRBJ2-1; a weak D match, TRBD2 (6 bases). This clonotype was obtained from a C3H/HeJ mouse with alopecia areata. Strain MHC haplotype: H2-k. The sample taken for sequencing was CD4+ T cells sorted from a lymph node. This CDR3 is CASSQDWGYAEQFF. CDR3 DNA (partial): TGTGCCAGCAGCCAAGACTGGGGCTATGCT.